Below, 24 T cell receptor beta chains from the same sample are listed, as sequenced in a study of cytomegalovirus exposure and HLA in healthy donors. The PCR used 60 Vbeta and 13 Jbeta primers. Only in-frame clones appear in the TCRdb table, and some are missing; sequencing was by immunoSEQ multiplex PCR. The profile shows 75,000 to 100,000 clones, about 74% of them singletons. Sample: PBMCs. Receptors originate from a man aged 55 to 69 in good health and CMV-seropositive.

The J gene is TRBJ2-5, the V gene TRBV5-1; TRBD1 aligns across 8 bases. The J call is uncertain, as TRBJ2-7 better fits the DNA end. CDR3 size: 15 residues. CDR1 SGHRS and CDR2 YFSETQ come from the germline V gene. The CDR3 loop reads CASSLARQGSDEQYF. The CDR3 coding sequence is TGCGCCAGCAGCTTGGCCCGACAGGGGTCCGACGAGCAGTACTTC.

To note about this clone: The sample holds other DNA sequences that translate to the same CDR3. The V gene is TRBV27, the J gene TRBJ2-1; 14 bases line up with TRBD2. The CDR3 extends over 16 amino acids. V gave up 5 bases and J gave up 4 bases; unmatched junction bases: 4. CDR1 and CDR2 (germline): MNHEY, SMNVEV (reference sequence). The CDR3 DNA reads TGTGCCAGCAGTCCCGGGACTAGCGGGGGTTACAATGAGCAGTTCTTC. It specifies CASSPGTSGGYNEQFF.

Of note for this clone: One base separates it from a far larger clone, so it is likely a read error. The chain recombines TRBV4-3 with TRBJ2-6; D unclear. CDR1 is LGHNA and CDR2 is YSLEER in the germline V gene. V gave up 5 bases and J gave up 2 bases, with 10 bases separating them. The CDR3 runs to 15 residues. For the CDR3, the DNA is TGCGCCAGCAGCTTGGCGCGGACTGGGGCCAACGTCCTGACTTTC. Translating gives CASSLARTGANVLTF.

The rearrangement uses TRBV7-9 and TRBJ2-7, with 8 bases identical to TRBD1. V trimming: 5 bases; J trimming: 7 bases; junction bases outside the gene matches: 7. Germline V CDR1 and CDR2: SEHNR, FQNEAQ (reference sequence). The CDR3 covers 13 residues. In DNA, the CDR3 is TGTGCCAGCAGCCTACAGGGGGGTCGGGAGCAGTACTTC. Its translation is CASSLQGGREQYF.

The chain has TRBV6-1 and TRBJ2-1; no clear D gene. V lost 9 bases and J lost 10, with 13 bases in between. CDR3 length: 11 amino acids. Germline lookup yields CDR1 MNHNS and CDR2 SASEGT. The CDR3 spells CASIFLREQFF. The CDR3 region has the DNA TGTGCCAGTATATTCCTTCGGGAGCAGTTCTTC.

This clone was found a few times. V gene TRBV7-2 combines with J gene TRBJ2-2; weak D call: TRBD1 (5 bases). This CDR3 contains 16 residues. Germline CDR1 is SGHTA and CDR2 is FQGNSA. Trimming removed 2 bases from V and 0 bases from J, with 10 bases in between. The CDR3 is CASSLKGASNTGELFF. CDR3 sequence (DNA): TGTGCCAGCAGCTTAAAAGGGGCGTCGAACACCGGGGAGCTGTTTTTT.

The V and J genes are TRBV6-5 and TRBJ2-7; TRBD2 matches at 13 bases. Germline CDR1 reads MNHEY; CDR2 reads SVGAGI. V was pared by 7 bases and J by 4 bases, with 4 bases of the junction left unmatched. The CDR3 consists of 14 residues. CDR3 DNA: TGTGCCAGCACCAAGGGACTAGCGGGGTACGAGCAGTACTTC. Amino acids: CASTKGLAGYEQYF.

V and J are TRBV29-1 and TRBJ1-2, with D possibly being TRBD1 (6 bases). This CDR3 is 12 amino acids long. Trimming stripped 4 bases from V and 5 bases from J, with 11 bases between. Germline-derived CDR1 and CDR2 are SQVTM and ANQGSEA. Written as DNA, the CDR3 is TGCAGCGTTGTAAGAGGACAGTATGGCTACACCTTC. This encodes CSVVRGQYGYTF.

J is TRBJ2-3 and V is TRBV28; 7 positions agree with TRBD2. The CDR3 totals 16 residues. V dropped 8 bases and J dropped 0; count of bases not matched to a gene: 11. CDR1 MDHEN and CDR2 SYDVKM come from the germline V gene. As DNA, the CDR3 is TGTGCCAGCCTGGGGCTAGCGGCTTCAAGCACAGATACGCAGTATTTT. It encodes CASLGLAASSTDTQYF.

The chain combines TRBV19 with TRBJ1-2; 8 bases match TRBD1. The CDR3 is made up of 12 amino acids. Unmatched junction bases numbered 2, after V lost 3 bases and J lost 8 bases. Germline-derived CDR1 and CDR2 are LNHDA and SQIVND (reference sequence). CDR3 sequence reads: CASSIQGAGYTF. The CDR3 DNA sequence: TGTGCCAGTAGTATCCAGGGGGCCGGCTACACCTTC.

The rearrangement uses TRBV15 and TRBJ1-5; tentatively, D is TRBD1 (6 bases). The V gene's germline CDR1 is LNHNV and CDR2 YYDKDF (reference sequence). The germline V and J ends were trimmed by 0 bases and 1 base, with 7 bases remaining between them. The CDR3 totals 15 residues. This CDR3 reads CATSRDRGSNQPQHF. DNA for the CDR3: TGTGCCACCAGCAGAGACAGGGGAAGCAATCAGCCCCAGCATTTT.

This clone was observed once. The J gene is TRBJ2-2, the V gene TRBV5-3; 11 bases align to TRBD1. TRBV5-3 is noted as an ORF with a role that remains uncertain. This CDR3 region has 15 residues. J gave up 4 bases and V 7 bases, and 6 bases lay outside the gene matches. The CDR3 loop is CARPGTGGATGELFF. CDR3 DNA: TGTGCCAGACCCGGGACAGGGGGGGCCACCGGGGAGCTGTTTTTT.

The V call is TRBV7-3, the J call TRBJ2-5, with 10 bases matching TRBD2. Germline loops: CDR1 SGHTA, CDR2 FQGTGA. The CDR3 length is 15 residues. Unmatched junction bases numbered 6, after V lost 3 bases and J lost 5 bases. The DNA of the CDR3 is TGTGCCAGCAGCTTGTCTAGCGGGGGAGCGGAGACCCAGTACTTC. Translating it yields CASSLSSGGAETQYF.

This rearrangement joins TRBV11-2 to TRBJ2-4; D is undetermined. Germline CDR1 SGHAT, CDR2 FQNNGV. The V gene lost 1 base and the J gene lost 0 bases, with 10 bases spanning the gap. This CDR3 comprises 16 residues. In DNA, the CDR3 is TGTGCCAGCAGCTTAGTTAGGCAGGTAGCCAAAAACATTCAGTACTTC. It translates to CASSLVRQVAKNIQYF.

This chain uses TRBV19 with TRBJ2-1; tentatively, D is TRBD2 (6 bases). The CDR3 covers 17 residues. V lost 5 bases and J lost 0, with 17 bases in between. The germline V gene has CDR1 LNHDA and CDR2 SQIVND (reference sequence). Here the CDR3 DNA reads TGTGCCAGTAGTCCGCTTCCCTCCGGGGGCTCCTACAATGAGCAGTTCTTC. Residues: CASSPLPSGGSYNEQFF.

The rearrangement uses TRBV7-3 and TRBJ2-2; 7 bases match TRBD2. CDR1 is SGHTA, CDR2 FQGTGA, per germline. CDR3 size: 17 residues. Losses at the gene ends were 1 base for V and 4 bases for J; bases not matched to a gene: 9. The CDR3 sequence: CASSLIGGEPGTGELFF. CDR3 nucleotides: TGTGCCAGCAGCTTAATTGGGGGGGAGCCGGGCACCGGGGAGCTGTTTTTT.

This chain connects TRBV2 to TRBJ2-6; D might be TRBD1 (5 bases). The CDR3 length is 15 residues. Germline V CDR1 and CDR2: SNHLY, FYNNEI. Deletions cut 1 base from V and 5 bases from J, with 9 bases between. This CDR3 is CASSEGQSRANVLTF. The CDR3 DNA is TGTGCCAGCAGTGAAGGACAGTCGAGGGCCAACGTCCTGACTTTC.

DNA of the CDR3: TGTGCCACCAGGAGACAGGGATCCTACGAGCAGTACTTC. It codes for CATRRQGSYEQYF. This chain uses TRBV19 with TRBJ2-7; 7 positions match TRBD1. V was pared by 10 bases and J by 1 base, with 7 bases of the junction left unmatched. The CDR3 extends over 13 amino acids. Germline CDR1 reads LNHDA; CDR2 reads SQIVND (reference sequence).

This clone showed up just a few times. The chain combines TRBV18 with TRBJ2-6; maybe TRBD1 (6 bases). Germline CDR1 KGHSH, CDR2 LQKENI. The length of the CDR3 is 16 residues. V lost 6 bases, J lost 2 bases, and 14 bases lay in between. The CDR3 DNA reads TGTGCCAGCTCCCCCCAACAGGGCACTGGGGCCAACGTCCTGACTTTC. The encoded protein is CASSPQQGTGANVLTF.

V usage is TRBV6-6 and J usage is TRBJ2-7; D gene unclear. Trimming removed 0 bases at V and 0 bases at J, with 9 bases between. Germline CDR1 and CDR2: MNHNY and SVGAGI (reference sequence). The CDR3 covers 15 residues. The CDR3 protein is CASSYSPLISYEQYF. The DNA of the CDR3 is TGTGCCAGCAGTTACTCCCCCCTAATCTCCTACGAGCAGTACTTC.

This clone was seen only a few times. This chain links TRBV5-1 with TRBJ1-6; 8 bases are a match to TRBD1. The CDR3 totals 16 residues. From germline, CDR1 is SGHRS and CDR2 YFSETQ. V lost 0 bases and J lost 8; bases outside the gene matches: 7. The DNA of the CDR3 is TGCGCCAGCAGCTTGGGACAGGGGAGTAGTTATTCACCCCTCCACTTT. Its translation is CASSLGQGSSYSPLHF.

The chain employs TRBV4-2 and TRBJ1-6; D not resolved. The CDR3 is 17 amino acids. From germline, CDR1 is LGHNA and CDR2 YNFKEQ. V was pared by 0 bases and J by 0 bases, with 9 bases between. CDR3: CASSQDMGSSYNSPLHF. In DNA form, the CDR3 reads TGTGCCAGCAGCCAAGATATGGGGAGCTCCTATAATTCACCCCTCCACTTT.

The chain employs TRBV6-1 and TRBJ1-6; 8 nucleotides align to TRBD1. This CDR3 contains 14 residues. V dropped 8 bases and J dropped 9; count of bases not matched to a gene: 9. Germline V gives CDR1 MNHNS, CDR2 SASEGT. The CDR3 is CASGNRGTGSPLHF. The CDR3 region has the DNA TGTGCCAGCGGGAACAGGGGGACGGGTTCACCCCTCCACTTT.

The chain uses TRBV29-1 and TRBJ1-5, with 7 bases aligning to TRBD1. Germline V gene sequence: CDR1 SQVTM, CDR2 ANQGSEA. The CDR3 consists of 16 residues. The CDR3 here is CRPSCPTGPGNQPQHF. CDR3 DNA: TGCAGGCCGAGTTGCCCGACAGGGCCCGGCAATCAGCCCCAGCATTTT.